This T cell receptor (beta chain) was sequenced in a study of T-cell reconstitution after alpha-beta-depleted transplantation in children listed by TCRdb under 2016. About the full investigation: The study quantitatively tracked T-cell immune reconstitution after TCRalphabeta/CD19-depleted allogeneic hematopoietic cell transplantation in children using TCR repertoire profiling. Paper-wide results and their limitations: The frequencies of hyperexpanded clones fell over the following months, and after one year, T-cell counts and TCRbeta diversity were mostly attributed to newly produced T cells. In some patients, the high TCRbeta diversity seen at day 60 was put down to recipient T cells and intrathymic progenitors that had survived conditioning. The apparently early recovery of alphabetaT-cell counts about two months after transplant reportedly depended on only several hundred rapidly expanded clones that came from non-depleted graft cells.

The treatment or condition label of this sample denotes: allogeneic hematopoietic cell transplantation with graft depleted of TCRalphabeta T cells and CD19 B cells. Transplant recipients were children who received TCRalphabeta/CD19-depleted allogeneic hematopoietic cell grafts. This clonotype was found many times. The clone's antigen remains unknown. One base away there is no much larger clone; base qualities are not given. The library was prepared using PCR. The listed sequencing device is Illumina HiSeq 2500. TCR libraries were prepared with molecular barcoding, using unique molecular identifiers to normalize TCRbeta repertoire quantification. TCRdb trimmed public reads at Q25 via fastp, called clones via MiXCR and kept in-frame beta chains. Rows merge per CDR3 protein into single entries with the most common DNA and genes. Recorded for this sample are around 440,000 distinct CDR3 sequences; over 9.5% of them occurred a single time. Around 2.2% of the sample comes from the top ten.

Sequences MNHEY (CDR1) and SMNVEV (CDR2) are obtained from the germline V gene (reference sequence). Its CDR3 holds 14 amino acids, cysteine through phenylalanine. The DNA shown is the 42-base CDR3, in frame from base 1. The junction shows trimming of 5 bases on V and 0 bases on J, plus 10 bases between the germline ends. Sequenced material: PBMCs, taken before TCRalphabeta/CD19-depleted stem cell transplant. The chain is assembled from TRBV27 and TRBJ1-1; the D gene is possibly TRBD1, with 5 bases matching. The TCR originated in a child aged 2 to 10 with inherited bone marrow failure, due to receive a stem cell transplant. The CDR3 loop reads CASSKGPLNTEAFF. The nucleotide sequence is TGTGCCAGCAGTAAGGGACCGCTGAACACTGAAGCTTTCTTT.